This T cell receptor (beta chain) was identified during a study of shared clonotypes between healthy human individuals. The CDR3 spans 11 residues. V dropped 8 bases and J dropped 10 bases, with 14 bases sitting between them. Germline values: CDR1 MDHEN, CDR2 SYDVKM. Some clones are missing from TCRdb's copy, which holds only in-frame ones; the method was immunoSEQ multiplex PCR. The data contain under 850,000 clones, 72% of them singletons. The genes are TRBV28 and TRBJ1-1; no definite D call. This sequence was found in a young woman in good health. The sample was memory CD4+ T cells sorted from blood. The subset: CD45RA-negative fraction. The CDR3 region has the DNA TGTGCCAGCTACGCGCGGTTTGGAGCTTTCTTT. Translated: CASYARFGAFF.